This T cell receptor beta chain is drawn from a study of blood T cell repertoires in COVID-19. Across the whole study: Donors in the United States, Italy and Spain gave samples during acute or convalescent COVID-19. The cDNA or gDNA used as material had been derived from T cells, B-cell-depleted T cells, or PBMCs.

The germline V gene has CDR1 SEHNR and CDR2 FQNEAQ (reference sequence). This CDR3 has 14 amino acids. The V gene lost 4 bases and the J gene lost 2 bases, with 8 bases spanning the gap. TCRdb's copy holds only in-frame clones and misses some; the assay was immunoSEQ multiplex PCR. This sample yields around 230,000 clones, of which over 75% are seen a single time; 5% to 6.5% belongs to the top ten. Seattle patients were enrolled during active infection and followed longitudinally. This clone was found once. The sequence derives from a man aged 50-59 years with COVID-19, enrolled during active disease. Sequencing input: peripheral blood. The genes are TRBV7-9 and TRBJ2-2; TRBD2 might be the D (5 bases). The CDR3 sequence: CASSSRTNTGELFF. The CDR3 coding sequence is TGTGCCAGCAGCTCCAGGACTAACACCGGGGAGCTGTTTTTT. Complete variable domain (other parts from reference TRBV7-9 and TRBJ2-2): DTGVSQNPRHKITKRGQNVTFRCDPISEHNRLYWYRQTLGQGPEFLTYFQNEAQLEKSRLLSDRFSAERPKGSFSTLEIQRTEQGDSAMYLCASSSRTNTGELFFGEGSRLTVL.